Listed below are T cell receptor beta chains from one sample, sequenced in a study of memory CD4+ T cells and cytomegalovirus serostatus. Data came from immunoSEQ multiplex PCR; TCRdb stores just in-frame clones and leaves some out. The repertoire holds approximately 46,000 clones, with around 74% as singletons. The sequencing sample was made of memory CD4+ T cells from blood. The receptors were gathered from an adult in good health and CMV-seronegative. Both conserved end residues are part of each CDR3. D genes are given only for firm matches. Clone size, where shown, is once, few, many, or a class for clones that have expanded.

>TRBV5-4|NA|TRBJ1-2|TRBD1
TGTGCCAGCAGCTTGAGGGGGCTGGAAGGCTACACCTTC
CASSLRGLEGYTF
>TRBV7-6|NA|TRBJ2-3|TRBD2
TGTGCCAGCAGCTTAGAGCGGGGGGATACGCAGTATTTT
CASSLERGDTQYF
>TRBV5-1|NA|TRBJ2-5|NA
TGCGCCAGCAGCGGGGGGTTGGGTGAGACCCAGTACTTC
CASSGGLGETQYF
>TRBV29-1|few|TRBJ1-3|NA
TGCAGCGTTGCGGTGACTGGAAACACCATATATTTT
CSVAVTGNTIYF
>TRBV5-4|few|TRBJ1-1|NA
TGTGCCAGCAGTCACGATGGTGCTGAAGCTTTCTTT
CASSHDGAEAFF
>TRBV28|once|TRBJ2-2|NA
TGTGCCAGCAGTTTATCGGACAGCACAAGTACCGGGGAGCTGTTTTTT
CASSLSDSTSTGELFF
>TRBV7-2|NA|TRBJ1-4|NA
TGTGCCAGCAGCGGTTGGGATGAAAAACTGTTTTTT
CASSGWDEKLFF
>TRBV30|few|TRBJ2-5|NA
TGTGCCTGGATGGGAATTTGGGGGGAGACCCAGTACTTC
CAWMGIWGETQYF
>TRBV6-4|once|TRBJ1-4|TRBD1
TGTGCCAGCAGACTAGTTGCTACGGGACAGGGTGCGGGAGGACTGTTTTTT
CASRLVATGQGAGGLFF
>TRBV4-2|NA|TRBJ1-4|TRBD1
TGTGCCAGCAGCCAGTCCTCGACAGGGTCTAATGAAAAACTGTTTTTT
CASSQSSTGSNEKLFF
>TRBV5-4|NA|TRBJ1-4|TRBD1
TGTGCCAGCAGCCAGGGGGGGAGTAATGAAAAACTGTTTTTT
CASSQGGSNEKLFF
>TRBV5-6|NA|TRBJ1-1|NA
TGTGCCAGCAGGTTTTGGGGTTGGGAGACTGAAGCTTTCTTT
CASRFWGWETEAFF
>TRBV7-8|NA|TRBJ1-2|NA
TGTGCCAGCAGCTTAGGACAGCTATTCTATGGCTACACCTTC
CASSLGQLFYGYTF
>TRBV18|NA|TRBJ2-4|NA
TGTGCCAGCTCACCGGGGGGCACTCGTGGAGACATTCAGTACTTC
CASSPGGTRGDIQYF
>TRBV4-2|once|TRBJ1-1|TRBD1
TGTGCCAGCAGCATTGAGACAGGGGAGAACACTGAAGCTTTCTTT
CASSIETGENTEAFF
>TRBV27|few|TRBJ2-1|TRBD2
TGTGCCAGCAGTTGGGGGGGAGGACAGCAGTTCTTC
CASSWGGGQQFF
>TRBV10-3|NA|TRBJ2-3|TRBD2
TGTGCCATCACGACTAGCGGGGGGAACACAGATACGCAGTATTTT
CAITTSGGNTDTQYF
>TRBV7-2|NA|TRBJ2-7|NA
TGTGCCAGCAGCTTAGGGGACACGAGCTCCTACGAGCAGTACTTC
CASSLGDTSSYEQYF
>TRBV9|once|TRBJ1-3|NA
TGTGCCAGCAGCGTAGCTGACCGCTCTGGAAACACCATATATTTT
CASSVADRSGNTIYF
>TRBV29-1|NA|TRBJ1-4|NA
TGCAGCGTTTGGGCAGGACGAGAAAAACTGTTTTTT
CSVWAGREKLFF
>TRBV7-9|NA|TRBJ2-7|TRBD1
TGTGCCAGCAGCCCTGGACAGGGGGCTTACGAGCAGTACTTC
CASSPGQGAYEQYF
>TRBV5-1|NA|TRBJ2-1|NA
TGCGCCAGCAGCTTAACGAGGGATCTCAATGAGCAGTTCTTC
CASSLTRDLNEQFF
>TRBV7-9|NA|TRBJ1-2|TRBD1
TGTGCCAGCAGCTTTTCCCGGACAGGGGGGAACTATGGCTACACCTTC
CASSFSRTGGNYGYTF
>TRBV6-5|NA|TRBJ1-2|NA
TGTGCCACGAGGTTCGATTATGGCTACACCTTC
CATRFDYGYTF
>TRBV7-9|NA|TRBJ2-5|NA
TGTGCCAGCAGCCCCGGTACTGAGACCCAGTACTTC
CASSPGTETQYF
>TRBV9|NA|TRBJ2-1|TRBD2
TGTGCCAGCAGCGTCGCCGGGACTAGCGCATTCGATGAGCAGTTCTTC
CASSVAGTSAFDEQFF
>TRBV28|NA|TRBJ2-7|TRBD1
TGTGCCAGCAGTTTACCGGGACAGGGGGCCTACGAGCAGTACTTC
CASSLPGQGAYEQYF
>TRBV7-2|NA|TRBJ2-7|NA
TGTGCCAGCAGCTTAGTACAACTCTCTCAACACGAGCAGTACTTC
CASSLVQLSQHEQYF